This T cell receptor beta chain comes out of a study of vaccination and CD4 T cells after COVID-19. Worth noting for this clonotype: No antigen is known for it.

Sample treatment: roughly 11-day PBMC culture with coronavirus spike peptide pools or control peptides (ViraFEST assay). The Oncomine TCR Beta short-read assay was applied to DNA of cultured CD4+ T cells. TCRdb re-analysed the PCR reads in MiXCR, keeping a single row per CDR3 protein. Of roughly 2,600 distinct CDR3 sequences listed, under 25% were seen once; the top ten hold around 43%. The CDR3 spans 14 residues. After removal of 5 bases from V and 6 bases from J, the junction contained 7 bases not matched to a gene. Germline V gene data show CDR1 as MNHNS and CDR2 as SASEGT. The source is a human donor who had recovered from COVID-19. The chain couples TRBV6-1 to TRBJ2-1; 7 nucleotides match TRBD1. What was sequenced was CD4+ T cells from blood, cultured in vitro. This CDR3 is CASSRRQGSNEQFF. CDR3 nucleotide sequence: TGTGCCAGCAGTCGAAGACAGGGCAGCAATGAGCAGTTCTTC.